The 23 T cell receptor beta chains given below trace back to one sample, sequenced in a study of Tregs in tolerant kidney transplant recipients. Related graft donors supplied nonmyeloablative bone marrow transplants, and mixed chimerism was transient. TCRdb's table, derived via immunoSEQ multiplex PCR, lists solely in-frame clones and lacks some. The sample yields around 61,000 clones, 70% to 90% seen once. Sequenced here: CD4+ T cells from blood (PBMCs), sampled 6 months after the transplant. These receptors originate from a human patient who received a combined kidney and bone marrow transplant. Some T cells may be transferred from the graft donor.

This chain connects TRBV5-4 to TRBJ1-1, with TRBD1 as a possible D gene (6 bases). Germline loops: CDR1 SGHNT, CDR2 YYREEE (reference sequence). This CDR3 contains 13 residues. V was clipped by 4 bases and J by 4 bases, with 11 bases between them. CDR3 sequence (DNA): TGTGCCAGCAGCCTACAGGGCGGCACTGAAGCTTTCTTT. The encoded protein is CASSLQGGTEAFF.

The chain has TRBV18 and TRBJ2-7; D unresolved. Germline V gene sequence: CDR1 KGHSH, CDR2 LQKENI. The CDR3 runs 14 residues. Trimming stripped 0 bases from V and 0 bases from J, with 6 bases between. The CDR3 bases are TGTGCCAGCTCACCACCAAACTACTCCTACGAGCAGTACTTC. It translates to CASSPPNYSYEQYF.

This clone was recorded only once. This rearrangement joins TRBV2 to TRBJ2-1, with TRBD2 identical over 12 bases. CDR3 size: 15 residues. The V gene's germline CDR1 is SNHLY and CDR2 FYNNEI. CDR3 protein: CSGTSGPGGGNEQFF. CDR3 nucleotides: TGTTCCGGGACTAGCGGGCCCGGGGGGGGGAATGAGCAGTTCTTC. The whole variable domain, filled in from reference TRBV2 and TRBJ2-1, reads EPEVTQTPSHQVTQMGQEVILRCVPISNHLYFYWYRQILGQKVEFLVSFYNNEISEKSEIFDDQFSVERPDGSNFTLKIRSTKLEDSAMYFCSGTSGPGGGNEQFFGPGTRLTVL.

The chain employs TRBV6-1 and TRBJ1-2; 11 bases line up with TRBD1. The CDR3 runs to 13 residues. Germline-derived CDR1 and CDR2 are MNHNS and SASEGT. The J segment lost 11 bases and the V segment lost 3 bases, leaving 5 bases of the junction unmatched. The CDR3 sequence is CASSDRDRGWYTF. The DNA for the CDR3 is TGTGCCAGCAGTGACCGGGACAGGGGGTGGTACACCTTC.

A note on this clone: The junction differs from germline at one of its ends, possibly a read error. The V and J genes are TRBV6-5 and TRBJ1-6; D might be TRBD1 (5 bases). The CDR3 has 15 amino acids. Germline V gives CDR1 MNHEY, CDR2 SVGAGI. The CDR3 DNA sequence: TGTGCCAGCAGTATTGAATACAGGAGTAATTCCCCCCTCCACTTT. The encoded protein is CASSIEYRSNSPLHF.

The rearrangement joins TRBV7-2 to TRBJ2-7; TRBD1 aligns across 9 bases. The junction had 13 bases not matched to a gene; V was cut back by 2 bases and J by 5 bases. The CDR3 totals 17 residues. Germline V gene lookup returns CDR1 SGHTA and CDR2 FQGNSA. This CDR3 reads CASSLLIWGTGMHEQYF. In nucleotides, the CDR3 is TGTGCCAGCAGCTTACTTATTTGGGGGACAGGGATGCACGAGCAGTACTTC.

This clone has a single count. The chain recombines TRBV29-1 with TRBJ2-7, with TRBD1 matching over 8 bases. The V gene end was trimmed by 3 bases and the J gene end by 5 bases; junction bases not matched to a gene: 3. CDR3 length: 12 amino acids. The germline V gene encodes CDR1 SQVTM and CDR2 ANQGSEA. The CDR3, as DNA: TGCAGCGTTGATGGACAGGGTGACGAGCAGTACTTC. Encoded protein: CSVDGQGDEQYF.

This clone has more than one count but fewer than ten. The CDR3 nucleotides are TGTGCCATCAGTGCGTCAGACACAACTAATGAAAAACTGTTTTTT. As protein: CAISASDTTNEKLFF. The rearrangement uses TRBV10-3 and TRBJ1-4; no reliable D call. The CDR3 spans 15 residues. Germline CDR1 ENHRY, CDR2 SYGVKD. V shed 4 bases and J shed 0 bases, with 9 bases lying between them.

The CDR3 spells CAWTGGSYEQYF. For the CDR3, the DNA is TGTGCCTGGACAGGGGGCTCCTACGAGCAGTACTTC. The chain combines TRBV30 with TRBJ2-7, with 7 bases aligning to TRBD1. This CDR3 comprises 12 residues. V shed 4 bases, J shed 0 bases, and the junction held 0 bases outside the gene matches. Germline V lookup: CDR1 GTSNPN, CDR2 SVGIG (reference sequence).

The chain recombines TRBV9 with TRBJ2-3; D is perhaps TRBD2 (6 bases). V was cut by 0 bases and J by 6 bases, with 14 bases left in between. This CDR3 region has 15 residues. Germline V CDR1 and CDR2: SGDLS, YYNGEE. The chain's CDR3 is CASSVETRVGDTQYF. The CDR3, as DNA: TGTGCCAGCAGCGTAGAGACTAGAGTAGGGGATACGCAGTATTTT.

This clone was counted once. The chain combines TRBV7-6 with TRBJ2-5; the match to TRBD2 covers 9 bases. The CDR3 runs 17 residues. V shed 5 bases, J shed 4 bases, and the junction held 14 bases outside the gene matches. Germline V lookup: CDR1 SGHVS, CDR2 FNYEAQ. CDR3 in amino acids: CASSQVGGLAGRETQYF. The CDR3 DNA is TGTGCCAGCAGCCAAGTAGGGGGGCTAGCGGGAAGAGAGACCCAGTACTTC.

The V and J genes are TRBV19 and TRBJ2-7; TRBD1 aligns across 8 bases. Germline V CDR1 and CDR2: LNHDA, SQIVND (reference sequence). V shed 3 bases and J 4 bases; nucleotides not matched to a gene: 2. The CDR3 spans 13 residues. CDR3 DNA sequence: TGTGCCAGTAGTATTGACAGGGGTTACGAGCAGTACTTC. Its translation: CASSIDRGYEQYF. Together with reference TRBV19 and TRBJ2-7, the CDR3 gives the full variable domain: DGGITQSPKYLFRKEGQNVTLSCEQNLNHDAMYWYRQDPGQGLRLIYYSQIVNDFQKGDIAEGYSVSREKKESFPLTVTSAQKNPTAFYLCASSIDRGYEQYFGPGTRLTVT.

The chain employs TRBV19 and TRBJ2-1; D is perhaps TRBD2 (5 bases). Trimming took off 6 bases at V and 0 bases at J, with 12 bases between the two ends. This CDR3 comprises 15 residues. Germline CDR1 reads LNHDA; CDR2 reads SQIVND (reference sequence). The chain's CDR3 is CASSGLLSSYNEQFF. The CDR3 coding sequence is TGTGCCAGTAGCGGACTCCTAAGCTCCTACAATGAGCAGTTCTTC.

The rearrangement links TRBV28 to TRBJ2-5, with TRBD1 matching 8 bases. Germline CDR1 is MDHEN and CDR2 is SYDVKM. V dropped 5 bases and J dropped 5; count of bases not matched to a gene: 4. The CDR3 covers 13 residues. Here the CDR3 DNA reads TGTGCCAGCAGTAACGGGGACAGGGAGACCCAGTACTTC. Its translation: CASSNGDRETQYF.

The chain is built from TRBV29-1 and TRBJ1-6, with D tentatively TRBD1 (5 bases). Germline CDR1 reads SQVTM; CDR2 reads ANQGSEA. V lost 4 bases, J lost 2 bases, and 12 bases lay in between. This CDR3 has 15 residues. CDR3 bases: TGCAGCGTTGGAGAGGGGAGCGCCTATAATTCACCCCTCCACTTT. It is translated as CSVGEGSAYNSPLHF.

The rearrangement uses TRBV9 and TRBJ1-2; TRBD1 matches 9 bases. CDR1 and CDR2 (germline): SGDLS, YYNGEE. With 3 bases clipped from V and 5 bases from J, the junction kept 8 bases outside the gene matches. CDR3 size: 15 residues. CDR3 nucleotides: TGTGCCAGCAGCGAGGGACAGGGTCTAGGTTATGGCTACACCTTC. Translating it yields CASSEGQGLGYGYTF.

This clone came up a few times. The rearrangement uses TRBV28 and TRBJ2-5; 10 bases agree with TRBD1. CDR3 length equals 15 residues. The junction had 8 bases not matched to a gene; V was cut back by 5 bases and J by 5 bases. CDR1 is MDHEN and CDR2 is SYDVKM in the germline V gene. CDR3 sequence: CASSLPTGGMETQYF. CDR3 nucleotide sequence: TGTGCCAGCAGTCTACCGACAGGGGGCATGGAGACCCAGTACTTC.

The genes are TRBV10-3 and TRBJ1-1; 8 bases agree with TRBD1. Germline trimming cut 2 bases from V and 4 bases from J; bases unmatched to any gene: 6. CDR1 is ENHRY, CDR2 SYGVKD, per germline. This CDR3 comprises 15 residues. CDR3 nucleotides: TGTGCCATCAGTGAGGGACAGGGCCGTGTCACTGAAGCTTTCTTT. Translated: CAISEGQGRVTEAFF.

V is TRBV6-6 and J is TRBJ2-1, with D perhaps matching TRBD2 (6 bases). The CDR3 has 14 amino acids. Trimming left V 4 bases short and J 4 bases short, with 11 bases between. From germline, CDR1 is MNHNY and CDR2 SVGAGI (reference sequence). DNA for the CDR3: TGTGCCAGCAGTTTGGGACTGACTTACAATGAGCAGTTCTTC. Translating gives CASSLGLTYNEQFF.

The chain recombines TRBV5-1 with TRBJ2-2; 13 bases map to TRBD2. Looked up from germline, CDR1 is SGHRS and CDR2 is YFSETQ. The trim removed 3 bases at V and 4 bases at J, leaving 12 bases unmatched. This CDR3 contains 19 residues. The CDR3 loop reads CASSSLTSGGFGGTGELFF. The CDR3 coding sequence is TGCGCCAGCAGCTCACTGACTAGCGGGGGGTTTGGTGGCACCGGGGAGCTGTTTTTT. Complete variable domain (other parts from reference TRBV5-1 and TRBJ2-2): KAGVTQTPRYLIKTRGQQVTLSCSPISGHRSVSWYQQTPGQGLQFLFEYFSETQRNKGNFPGRFSGRQFSNSRSEMNVSTLELGDSALYLCASSSLTSGGFGGTGELFFGEGSRLTVL.

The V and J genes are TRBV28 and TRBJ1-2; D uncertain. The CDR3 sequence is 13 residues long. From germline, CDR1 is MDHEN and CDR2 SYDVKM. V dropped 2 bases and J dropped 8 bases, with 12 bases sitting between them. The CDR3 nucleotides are TGTGCCAGCAGTTTAGGTTCTAGGCTGGGCTACACCTTC. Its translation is CASSLGSRLGYTF.

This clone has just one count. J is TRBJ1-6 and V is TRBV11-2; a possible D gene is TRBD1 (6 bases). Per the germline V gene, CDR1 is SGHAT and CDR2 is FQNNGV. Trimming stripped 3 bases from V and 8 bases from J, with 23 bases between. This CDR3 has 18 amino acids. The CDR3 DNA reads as TGTGCCAGCAGCTTCCTCGTGGGCAGGGGATATCAACATTCACCCCTCCACTTT. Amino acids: CASSFLVGRGYQHSPLHF.

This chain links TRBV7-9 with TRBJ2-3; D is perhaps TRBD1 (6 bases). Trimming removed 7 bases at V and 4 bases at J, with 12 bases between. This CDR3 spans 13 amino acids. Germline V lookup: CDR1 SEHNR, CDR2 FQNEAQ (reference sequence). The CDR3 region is CASTRTAPDTQYF. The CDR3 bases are TGTGCCAGCACCAGGACAGCTCCAGATACGCAGTATTTT.